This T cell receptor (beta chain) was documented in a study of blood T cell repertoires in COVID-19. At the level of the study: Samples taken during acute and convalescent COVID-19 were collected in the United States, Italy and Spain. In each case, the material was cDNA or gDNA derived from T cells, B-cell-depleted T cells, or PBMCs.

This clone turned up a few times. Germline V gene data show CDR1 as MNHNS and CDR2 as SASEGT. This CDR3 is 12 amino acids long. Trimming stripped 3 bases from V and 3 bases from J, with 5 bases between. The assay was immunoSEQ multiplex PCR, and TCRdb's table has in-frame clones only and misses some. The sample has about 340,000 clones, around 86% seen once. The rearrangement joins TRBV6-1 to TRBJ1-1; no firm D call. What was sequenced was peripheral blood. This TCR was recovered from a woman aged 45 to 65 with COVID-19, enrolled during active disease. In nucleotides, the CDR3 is TGTGCCAGCAGTGACCTTCACACTGAAGCTTTCTTT. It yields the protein CASSDLHTEAFF.